A single sample is the source of the 8 T cell receptor beta chains below, sequenced in a study of CD8+CD57+ T cells in acquired aplastic anemia. The TCR beta profiling, which covered VDJ combination and CDR3 sequence, was carried out using genomic DNA as the template. TCRdb ran MiXCR on the reads and lists one entry per CDR3 protein. This sample has some 190,000 distinct CDR3 sequences; under 55% occur once, and the top ten carry under 3.5%. The sequenced sample consisted of sorted CD4+, CD8+, or CD8+CD57+ T cells (not recorded which) from PBMCs. The receptors were sampled from a human donor in good health.

The chain joins TRBV19 to TRBJ2-3; no reliable D call. Trimming took off 6 bases at V and 2 bases at J, with 9 bases between the two ends. Germline CDR1 is LNHDA and CDR2 is SQIVND (reference sequence). The CDR3 sequence is 13 residues long. The CDR3 sequence is CASRTAATDTQYF. CDR3 sequence (DNA): TGTGCCAGTAGGACCGCCGCCACAGATACGCAGTATTTT.

This clonotype has a count of ten or more. The rearrangement links TRBV6-1 to TRBJ2-5; no reliable D call. The CDR3 loop spans 13 amino acids. The V end lost 5 bases, the J end lost 2 bases, and 9 bases lay between the germline ends. CDR1 is MNHNS and CDR2 is SASEGT in the germline V gene. CDR3 in DNA: TGTGCCAGCAGTAGGCCCCCACAAGAGACCCAGTACTTC. This gives the protein CASSRPPQETQYF.

The CDR3 here is CASSVASGRETQYF. The CDR3 nucleotides are TGTGCCAGCAGCGTAGCTTCCGGGAGGGAGACCCAGTACTTC. This chain uses TRBV9 with TRBJ2-5; 7 nucleotides align to TRBD2. Germline loops: CDR1 SGDLS, CDR2 YYNGEE. J was trimmed by 5 bases and V by 0 bases; bases with no gene match: 4. The CDR3 is 14 residues long.

There are many counts of this clonotype. For the CDR3, the DNA is TGTGCCAGCAGTACAGGAGGCTACTATGGCTACACCTTC. It translates to CASSTGGYYGYTF. The chain employs TRBV6-1 and TRBJ1-2; D may be TRBD1 (5 bases). Trimming removed 5 bases from V and 3 bases from J, with 10 bases in between. The length of the CDR3 is 13 residues. Per the germline V gene, CDR1 is MNHNS and CDR2 is SASEGT.

This clonotype was seen repeatedly, ten times or more. This chain joins TRBV4-1 and TRBJ2-7; D ambiguous. Germline V gene data show CDR1 as MGHRA and CDR2 as YSYEKL. This CDR3 spans 12 amino acids. V was pared by 3 bases and J by 7 bases, with 10 bases between. The CDR3 is CASSHEPGEQYF. The CDR3 nucleotides are TGCGCCAGCAGCCACGAGCCGGGTGAGCAGTACTTC.

The chain uses TRBV10-3 and TRBJ2-3, with 11 bases fitting TRBD2. The J segment lost 1 base and the V segment lost 10 bases, leaving 4 bases of the junction unmatched. This CDR3 contains 14 residues. The germline gives CDR1 ENHRY, CDR2 SYGVKD. CDR3 protein: CATTLAGGTDTQYF. The CDR3 region has the DNA TGTGCCACCACACTAGCGGGGGGCACAGATACGCAGTATTTT.

With regard to this clonotype: Since a much larger clone is just one base distant, this may be a read error. The J gene is TRBJ2-1, the V gene TRBV19; TRBD1 is a possible D gene (7 bases). Germline assignment: CDR1 LNHDA and CDR2 SQIVND (reference sequence). The CDR3 sequence is 14 residues long. The CDR3 bases are TGTGCCGGTAGTATGCGGGACAGCTACAATGAGCAGTTCTTC. Residues: CAGSMRDSYNEQFF. Variable domain in full (rest from reference TRBV19 and TRBJ2-1): DGGITQSPKYLFRKEGQNVTLSCEQNLNHDAMYWYRQDPGQGLRLIYYSQIVNDFQKGDIAEGYSVSREKKESFPLTVTSAQKNPTAFYLCAGSMRDSYNEQFFGPGTRLTVL.

The chain couples TRBV7-2 to TRBJ1-5; tentative D call: TRBD1 (6 bases). Germline assignment: CDR1 SGHTA and CDR2 FQGNSA. Trimming removed 7 bases at V and 3 bases at J, with 10 bases between. CDR3 length equals 13 residues. CDR3 region: CASNGQPNQPQHF. The CDR3 DNA follows: TGTGCCAGCAATGGACAGCCCAATCAGCCCCAGCATTTT.